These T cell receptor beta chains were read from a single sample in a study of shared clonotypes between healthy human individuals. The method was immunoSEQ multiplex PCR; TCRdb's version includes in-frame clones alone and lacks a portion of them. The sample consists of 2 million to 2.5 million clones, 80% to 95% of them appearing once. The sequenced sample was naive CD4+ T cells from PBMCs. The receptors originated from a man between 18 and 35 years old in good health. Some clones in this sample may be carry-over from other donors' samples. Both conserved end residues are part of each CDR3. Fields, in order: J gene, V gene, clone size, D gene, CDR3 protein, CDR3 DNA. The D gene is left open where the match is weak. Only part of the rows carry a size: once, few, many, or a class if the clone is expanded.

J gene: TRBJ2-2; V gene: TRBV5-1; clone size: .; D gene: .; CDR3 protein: CASSLLIVDGELFF; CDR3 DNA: TGCGCCAGCAGCTTGCTCATTGTGGACGGGGAGCTGTTTTTT
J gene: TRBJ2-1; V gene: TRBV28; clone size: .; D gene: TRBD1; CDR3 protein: CASHRGIVDEQFF; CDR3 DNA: TGTGCCAGCCACAGGGGTATTGTGGATGAGCAGTTCTTC
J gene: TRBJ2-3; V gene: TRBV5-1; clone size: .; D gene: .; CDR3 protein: CASSKEGADTQYF; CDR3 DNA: TGCGCCAGCAGCAAGGAGGGGGCAGATACGCAGTATTTT
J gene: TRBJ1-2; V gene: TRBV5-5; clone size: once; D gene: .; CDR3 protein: CASSKSPTGANYGYTF; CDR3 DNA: TGTGCCAGCAGCAAATCGCCGACAGGAGCCAACTATGGCTACACCTTC
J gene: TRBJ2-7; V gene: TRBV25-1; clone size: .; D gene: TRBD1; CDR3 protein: CASSGQGSYEQYF; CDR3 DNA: TGTGCCAGCAGTGGACAGGGTTCCTACGAGCAGTACTTC
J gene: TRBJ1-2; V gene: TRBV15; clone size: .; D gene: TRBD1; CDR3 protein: CATSKGGLKDYTF; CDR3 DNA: TGTGCCACCAGCAAAGGGGGCCTGAAGGACTACACCTTC
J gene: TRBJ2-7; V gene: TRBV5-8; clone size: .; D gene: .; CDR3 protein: CASSWKRARELTSYEQYF; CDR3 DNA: TGTGCCAGCAGCTGGAAAAGGGCACGGGAGCTAACGTCCTACGAGCAGTACTTC
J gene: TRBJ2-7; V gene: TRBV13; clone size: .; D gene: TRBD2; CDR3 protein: CASSLSGRIYEQYF; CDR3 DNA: TGTGCCAGCAGCTTAAGCGGGAGGATCTACGAGCAGTACTTC
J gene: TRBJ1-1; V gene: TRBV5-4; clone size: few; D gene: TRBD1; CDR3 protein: CASSPDRTNTEAFF; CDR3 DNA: TGTGCCAGCAGCCCGGACAGGACGAACACTGAAGCTTTCTTT
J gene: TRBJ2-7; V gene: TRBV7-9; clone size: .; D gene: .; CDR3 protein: CASSLRGDTEQYF; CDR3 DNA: TGTGCCAGCAGCTTAAGGGGAGACACGGAACAGTACTTC
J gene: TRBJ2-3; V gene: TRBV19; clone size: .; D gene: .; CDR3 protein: CASSTPPDTQYF; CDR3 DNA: TGTGCCAGTAGCACTCCCCCAGATACGCAGTATTTT
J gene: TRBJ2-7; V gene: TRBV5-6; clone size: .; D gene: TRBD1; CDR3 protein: CASRGSDRSSSYEQYF; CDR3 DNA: TGTGCCAGCAGGGGATCGGACAGGTCTAGCTCCTACGAGCAGTACTTC
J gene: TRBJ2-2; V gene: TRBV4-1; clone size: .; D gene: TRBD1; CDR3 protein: CASSPRDRNTGELFF; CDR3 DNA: TGCGCCAGCTCGCCCCGGGACAGAAACACCGGGGAGCTGTTTTTT
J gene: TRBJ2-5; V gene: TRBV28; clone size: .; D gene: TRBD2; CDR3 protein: CASSRQGAGGRETQYF; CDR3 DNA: TGTGCCAGCAGCCGCCAGGGAGCGGGAGGCCGGGAGACCCAGTACTTC
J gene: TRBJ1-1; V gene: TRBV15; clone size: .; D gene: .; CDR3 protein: CATSEAPNTEAFF; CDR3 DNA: TGTGCCACCAGTGAAGCACCGAACACTGAAGCTTTCTTT
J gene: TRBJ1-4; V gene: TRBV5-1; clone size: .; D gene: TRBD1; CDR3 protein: CASSQGQGASEKLFF; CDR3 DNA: TGCGCCAGCAGCCAAGGACAGGGGGCTTCTGAAAAACTGTTTTTT
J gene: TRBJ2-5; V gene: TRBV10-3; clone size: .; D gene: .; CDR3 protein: CAISESTGLETQYF; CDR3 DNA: TGTGCCATCAGTGAGTCGACGGGTTTAGAGACCCAGTACTTC
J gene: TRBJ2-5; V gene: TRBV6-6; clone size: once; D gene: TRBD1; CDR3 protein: CASRWTGQGIETQYF; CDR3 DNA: TGTGCCAGCAGGTGGACGGGACAGGGGATCGAGACCCAGTACTTC
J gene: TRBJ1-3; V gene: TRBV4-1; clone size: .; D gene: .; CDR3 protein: CASSQVRGSGNTIYF; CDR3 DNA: TGCGCCAGCAGCCAAGTGCGGGGCTCTGGAAACACCATATATTTT
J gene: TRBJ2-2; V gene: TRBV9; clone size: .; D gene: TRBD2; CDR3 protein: CASSVRGSYPTGELFF; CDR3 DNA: TGTGCCAGCAGCGTACGCGGGAGTTATCCCACCGGGGAGCTGTTTTTT
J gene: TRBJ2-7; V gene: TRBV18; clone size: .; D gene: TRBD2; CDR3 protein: CASSRPGREGYEQYF; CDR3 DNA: TGTGCCAGCTCACGCCCAGGGCGGGAGGGGTACGAGCAGTACTTC
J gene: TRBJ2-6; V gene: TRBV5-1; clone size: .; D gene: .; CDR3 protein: CASSLSGANVLTF; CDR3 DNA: TGCGCCAGCAGCTTATCTGGGGCCAACGTCCTGACTTTC
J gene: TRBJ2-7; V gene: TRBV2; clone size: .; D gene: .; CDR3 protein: CASSERSYEQYF; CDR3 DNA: TGTGCCAGCAGTGAACGGTCCTACGAGCAGTACTTC
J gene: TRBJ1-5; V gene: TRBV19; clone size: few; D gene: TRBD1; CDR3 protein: CASSTGTANQPQHF; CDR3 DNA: TGTGCCAGTAGTACGGGGACAGCAAATCAGCCCCAGCATTTT
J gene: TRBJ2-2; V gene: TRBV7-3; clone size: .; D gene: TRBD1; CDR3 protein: CASSPRRDSKNTGELFF; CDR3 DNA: TGTGCCAGCAGCCCACGCCGGGACAGTAAGAACACCGGGGAGCTGTTTTTT
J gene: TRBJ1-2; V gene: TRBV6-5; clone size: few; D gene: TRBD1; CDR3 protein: CAVRDRGPYGYTF; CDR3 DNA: TGTGCCGTGCGAGACAGGGGGCCCTATGGCTACACCTTC
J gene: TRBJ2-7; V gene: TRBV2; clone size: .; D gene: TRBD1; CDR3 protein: CASSVAGGTGAGAYEQYF; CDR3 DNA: TGTGCCAGCAGTGTCGCCGGTGGAACAGGGGCCGGGGCCTACGAGCAGTACTTC
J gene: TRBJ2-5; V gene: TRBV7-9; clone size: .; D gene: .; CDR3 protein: CASSLHGTGGETQYF; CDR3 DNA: TGTGCCAGCAGCCTCCACGGGACCGGCGGAGAGACCCAGTACTTC
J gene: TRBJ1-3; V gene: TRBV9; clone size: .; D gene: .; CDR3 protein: CASSVDAGTGNTIYF; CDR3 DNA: TGTGCCAGCAGCGTAGACGCAGGGACAGGAAACACCATATATTTT
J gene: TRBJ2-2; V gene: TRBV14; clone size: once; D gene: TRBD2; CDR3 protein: CASRASGRSFRELFF; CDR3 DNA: TGTGCCAGCAGAGCTAGCGGGAGGTCTTTCCGGGAGCTGTTTTTT
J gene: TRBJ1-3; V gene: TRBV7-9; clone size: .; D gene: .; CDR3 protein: CASSLPLTSGNTIYF; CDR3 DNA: TGTGCCAGCAGCCTCCCGCTTACCTCTGGAAACACCATATATTTT
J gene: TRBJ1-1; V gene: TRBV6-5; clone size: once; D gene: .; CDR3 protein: CASLPPSGNTEAFF; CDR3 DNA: TGTGCCAGCCTACCCCCCTCGGGGAACACTGAAGCTTTCTTT
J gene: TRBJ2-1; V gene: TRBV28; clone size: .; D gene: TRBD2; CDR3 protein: CASRELAGGSYNEQFF; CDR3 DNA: TGTGCCAGCAGAGAACTAGCGGGAGGCTCCTACAATGAGCAGTTCTTC
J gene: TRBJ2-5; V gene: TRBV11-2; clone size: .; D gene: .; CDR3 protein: CASSGPRAGAGETQYF; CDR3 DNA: TGTGCCAGCAGCGGGCCTCGGGCAGGAGCCGGGGAGACCCAGTACTTC
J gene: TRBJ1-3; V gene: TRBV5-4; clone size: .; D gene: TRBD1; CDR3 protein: CASSRGGQGASGNTIYF; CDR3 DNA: TGTGCCAGCAGCCGCGGAGGGCAGGGGGCTTCAGGAAACACCATATATTTT
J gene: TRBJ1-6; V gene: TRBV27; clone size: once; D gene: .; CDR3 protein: CASSLVGSRNSPLHF; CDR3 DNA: TGTGCCAGCAGTTTAGTCGGGTCGAGGAATTCACCCCTCCACTTT
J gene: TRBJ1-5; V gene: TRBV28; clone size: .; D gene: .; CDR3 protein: CASSSTPKPQHF; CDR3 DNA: TGTGCCAGCAGTTCAACCCCCAAGCCCCAGCATTTT
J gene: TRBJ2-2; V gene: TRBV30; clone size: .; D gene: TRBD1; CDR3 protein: CACRTGGVITGELFF; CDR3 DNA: TGTGCCTGTAGAACAGGGGGCGTTATTACCGGGGAGCTGTTTTTT
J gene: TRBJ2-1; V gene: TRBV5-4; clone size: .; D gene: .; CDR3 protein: CASSLGAVSYNEQFF; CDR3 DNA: TGTGCCAGCAGCTTGGGTGCGGTTTCCTACAATGAGCAGTTCTTC
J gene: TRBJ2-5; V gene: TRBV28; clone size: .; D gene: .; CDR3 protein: CASTTAQETQYF; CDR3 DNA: TGTGCCAGCACAACCGCGCAAGAGACCCAGTACTTC
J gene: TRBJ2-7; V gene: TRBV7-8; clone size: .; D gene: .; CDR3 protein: CASSLVWSVYTYEQYF; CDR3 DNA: TGTGCCAGCAGCTTAGTTTGGAGTGTTTACACCTACGAGCAGTACTTC